Sequencing of this TCR beta chain was carried out in a study of cytomegalovirus exposure and HLA in healthy donors. The wider study: The roughly 120 validation repertoires, a later analysis reported, used the same platform as the 700 or so repertoires from the first cohort.

The table came from immunoSEQ multiplex PCR; TCRdb's copy has only in-frame clones and leaves some out. Of some 260,000 clones listed, less than 95% were seen once; the top ten hold 3.1%. There are a few counts of this clone. Its antigen is unknown. The donors were part of the validation cohort, which consisted of roughly 110 subjects and was separate from the first cohort of several hundred subjects. Germline-derived CDR1 and CDR2 are MNHEY and SMNVEV (reference sequence). V shed 5 bases and J shed 4 bases, with 8 bases lying between them. This CDR3 has 12 residues. Findings of the study overall: Many donors shared some public TCRs, even though most TCR sequences were rare. It was reportedly the case that the classifier diagnosed cytomegalovirus status with high specificity and sensitivity.

This sequence originates from a woman aged 25 to 45 in good health and CMV-seronegative. This rearrangement joins TRBV27 to TRBJ1-1, with a weak D call TRBD1 (6 bases). The specimen sequenced was PBMCs. This CDR3 is CASSPGATEAFF. The CDR3 nucleotides read TGTGCCAGCAGTCCAGGGGCCACTGAAGCTTTCTTT.